This TCR beta chain was profiled in a study of blood T cell repertoires in COVID-19 (dated by TCRdb to the early 2020s). As for the study more broadly: The collaborator samples originated in the United States, Italy and Spain and spanned the acute and convalescent phases of COVID-19. The material from the prospective study consisted of cDNA or gDNA derived from T cells, B-cell-depleted T cells, or PBMCs. Deeply sampled blood TCRbeta repertoires from subjects exposed to, actively infected with, or recovered from COVID-19 were included in the dataset. The repertoires were released in a freely available public database meant as a resource for research on the immune response to SARS-CoV-2. Samples came from the ongoing ImmuneRACE study (first 160 participants) plus 1,254 subjects from 6 global collaborators. The sample metadata nearly always contained a de-identified subject ID, COVID-19 status, age in years and sex. HLA class I and class II types, where available, came from metadata supplied by the sample provider rather than from assay-based typing.

What the study reported, not specific to this receptor: How much clinical and demographic metadata was included differed by source and by participant, and the metadata was provided uncurated.

This clone came up once. The clone's antigen remains unknown. No base quality information exists; no much larger clone differs at one position. Its CDR3 holds 15 amino acids, cysteine through phenylalanine. The kept DNA is CDR3 alone, 45 bases in frame from the first base. V sheds 2 bases and J sheds 2 bases, leaving 9 bases between their ends. The germline V gene gives CDR1 as KGHDR and CDR2 as SFDVKD. TCRbeta CDR3 regions were amplified from genomic DNA by means of the immunoSEQ Assay, a bias-controlled multiplex PCR. On the authors' methods: Within the assay, amplification of reference gene primers was used to estimate how many nucleated cells each sample contained. To quantify the absolute abundance of each unique TCRbeta CDR3 rearrangement, sequence reads were collapsed and filtered. For each sample, productive Simpson clonality was calculated as the square root of Simpson's diversity index across productive rearrangements. What TCRdb holds here is the immuneACCESS table cut down to in-frame rearrangements. Part of the clones is not present; checked against another copy, under half of the missing clones reflect an unresolved V gene, and the others are unexplained. The DNA was the basis for D and trimming; V, J and clone size are from that table. This sample has a few hundred thousand clones in its table, and 75% to 95% of those were observed once. The top ten constitute under 7% of the sample.

At one collaborating source in Seattle, patients were enrolled during active infection and were followed longitudinally through the course of disease. Collaborating institutions collected whole blood in K2EDTA tubes following their own protocols. Collaborator samples were shipped for TCRbeta analysis as frozen whole blood, isolated PBMCs, or DNA extracted from either sample type. Material for sequencing was peripheral blood. The receptor's source is a woman in her twenties or thirties with COVID-19, enrolled during active disease. Recombination joined TRBV24-1 with TRBJ1-3; no D segment can be confidently identified. The nucleotide sequence reads TGTGCCACCAGTGATTCCCGGAGTCCTGGAAACACCATATATTTT. It translates to CATSDSRSPGNTIYF.